The 18 T cell receptor beta chains below all came from one sample that was sequenced in a study of response to subunit inactivated influenza vaccine. TCRdb re-called the RT-PCR reads with MiXCR, one entry per CDR3 protein. The sample gives 550,000 to 800,000 distinct CDR3 sequences, approximately 14% of which show up once; 9.5% to 13% is in the top ten. Source: PBMCs from blood, taken 11 to 12 days after vaccination. These receptors all stem from a man aged 50-59 years who received an inactivated influenza vaccine.

This clonotype was counted a few times. This chain joins TRBV6-1 and TRBJ2-3; D might be TRBD2 (6 bases). Germline V gene lookup returns CDR1 MNHNS and CDR2 SASEGT. The CDR3 has 15 amino acids. The germline V and J ends were trimmed by 6 bases and 4 bases, with 17 bases remaining between them. The CDR3: CASSPNVGGPDTQYF. The DNA of the CDR3 is TGTGCCAGCAGCCCCAATGTGGGGGGTCCAGATACGCAGTATTTT.

The V gene is TRBV5-8, the J gene TRBJ2-1; weak D call: TRBD1 (6 bases). The CDR3 is 15 residues long. The V gene's germline CDR1 is SGHTS and CDR2 YDEGEE. With 4 bases removed from V and 3 bases from J, the gap between germline ends came to 14 bases. The CDR3 is CASSTGTPVYNEQFF. CDR3 nucleotides: TGTGCCAGCAGCACCGGGACACCCGTCTACAATGAGCAGTTCTTC. The whole variable domain, remainder taken from reference TRBV5-8 and TRBJ2-1, is EAGVTQSPTHLIKTRGQQATLRCSPISGHTSVYWYQQALGLGLQFLLWYDEGEERNRGNFPPRFSGRQFPNYSSELNVNALELEDSALYLCASSTGTPVYNEQFFGPGTRLTVL.

This chain links TRBV12-3 or TRBV12-4 with TRBJ2-7; 11 positions agree with TRBD2. CDR3 size: 17 residues. Trimming at V came to 6 bases and at J to 3 bases, leaving 13 bases not matched to a gene. Written as DNA, the CDR3 is TGTGCCAGCAGCCTTACCACTAGCGGGGGAACCATCTACGAGCAGTACTTC. Protein: CASSLTTSGGTIYEQYF.

V and J are TRBV11-1 and TRBJ2-3; TRBD2 matches at 10 bases. Germline values: CDR1 SGHAT, CDR2 FQDESV (reference sequence). Trimming removed 5 bases from V and 3 bases from J; junction bases left unmatched: 5. The CDR3 contains 15 residues. The CDR3 here is CASSPASGRTDTQYF. CDR3 in DNA: TGTGCCAGCAGCCCTGCTAGCGGGAGAACAGATACGCAGTATTTT. Full variable domain (rest looked up from reference TRBV11-1 and TRBJ2-3): EAEVAQSPRYKITEKSQAVAFWCDPISGHATLYWYRQILGQGPELLVQFQDESVVDDSQLPKDRFSAERLKGVDSTLKIQPAELGDSAMYLCASSPASGRTDTQYFGPGTRLTVL.

In this sample, this clonotype turned up a few times. The V gene is TRBV28, the J gene TRBJ2-7, with D unresolved. This CDR3 comprises 16 residues. CDR1 is MDHEN, CDR2 SYDVKM, per germline. Deletions cut 3 bases from V and 2 bases from J, with 17 bases between. DNA for the CDR3: TGTGCCAGCAGTTTCCCTGGGCGTCACGGACCCTACGAGCAGTACTTC. Translation: CASSFPGRHGPYEQYF.

This clonotype occurred a few times. CDR3 residues: CASSLWKGQGHGYTF. As DNA, the CDR3 is TGCGCCAGCAGCTTGTGGAAGGGACAGGGGCATGGCTACACCTTC. V gene TRBV5-1 combines with J gene TRBJ1-2, with 10 bases aligning to TRBD1. CDR3 length equals 15 residues. V dropped 1 base and J dropped 6; count of bases not matched to a gene: 6. Germline-derived CDR1 and CDR2 are SGHRS and YFSETQ.

This chain's CDR3 is CRAQTPSRLPTDTQYF. In DNA, the CDR3 is TGCAGAGCTCAGACCCCCTCCCGTTTACCCACAGATACGCAGTATTTT. V gene TRBV20-1 combines with J gene TRBJ2-3; D ambiguous. The CDR3 is 16 amino acids. From germline, CDR1 is DFQATT and CDR2 SNEGSKA (reference sequence).

This clonotype was seen many times. The J gene is TRBJ1-2, the V gene TRBV3-1; 7 bases agree with TRBD1. With 1 base clipped from V and 4 bases from J, the junction kept 6 bases outside the gene matches. CDR1 and CDR2 (germline): LGHDT, YNNKEL (reference sequence). The CDR3 runs 15 residues. For the CDR3, the DNA is TGTGCCAGCAGCCAAGCCACAGGGGTGGTCTATGGCTACACCTTC. Translating it yields CASSQATGVVYGYTF. Full variable domain (remainder filled in from reference TRBV3-1 and TRBJ1-2): DTAVSQTPKYLVTQMGNDKSIKCEQNLGHDTMYWYKQDSKKFLKIMFSYNNKELIINETVPNRFSPKSPDKAHLNLHINSLELGDSAVYFCASSQATGVVYGYTFGSGTRLTVV.

This clonotype was found a few times. The rearrangement uses TRBV6-2 or TRBV6-3 and TRBJ2-3, with 7 bases lining up with TRBD2. Germline V gene lookup returns CDR1 MNHEY and CDR2 SVGEGT. The ends lost 6 bases at V and 3 bases at J; junction bases unmatched: 6. CDR3 length equals 14 residues. This CDR3 is CASRAGLITDTQYF. The CDR3, as DNA: TGTGCCAGCAGAGCGGGACTTATAACAGATACGCAGTATTTT.

A few counts support this clonotype. The V call is TRBV5-4, the J call TRBJ2-1; a weak D match, TRBD2 (5 bases). This CDR3 is 13 amino acids long. With 4 bases removed from V and 8 bases from J, the gap between germline ends came to 13 bases. Germline loops: CDR1 SGHNT, CDR2 YYREEE (reference sequence). This CDR3 reads CASSVTRDHEQFF. CDR3 coding DNA: TGTGCCAGCAGCGTCACTAGAGACCATGAGCAGTTCTTC. Supplemented by reference TRBV5-4 and TRBJ2-1, the full variable domain reads ETGVTQSPTHLIKTRGQQVTLRCSSQSGHNTVSWYQQALGQGPQFIFQYYREEENGRGNFPPRFSGLQFPNYSSELNVNALELDDSALYLCASSVTRDHEQFFGPGTRLTVL.

The genes are TRBV30 and TRBJ2-2, with a possible D match to TRBD1 (6 bases). The CDR3 is made up of 15 amino acids. The V end was cut by 3 bases, the J end by 7 bases, with 18 bases between. Germline CDR1 reads GTSNPN; CDR2 reads SVGIG (reference sequence). The CDR3 is CAWSKGVLVGGELFF. Written as DNA, the CDR3 is TGTGCCTGGAGCAAGGGGGTCTTAGTCGGCGGGGAGCTGTTTTTT.

The chain uses TRBV12-3 or TRBV12-4 and TRBJ2-7, with no clear D. The ends were cut back, 7 bases at V and 3 bases at J, with 10 bases in the middle. The CDR3 loop spans 12 amino acids. This CDR3 is CASTNSHYEQYF. The CDR3, as DNA: TGTGCCAGCACTAACTCCCACTACGAGCAGTACTTC.

This clonotype was picked up a small number of times. This chain uses TRBV21-1 with TRBJ2-7; TRBD2, the D gene given by the table, was not confirmed from the DNA. TRBV21-1 is a pseudogene locus. The CDR3 contains 15 residues. The CDR3 here is CASSKVFREAGEQYF. For the CDR3, the DNA is TGTGCCAGCAGCAAAGTATTCCGAGAAGCGGGAGAGCAGTACTTC.

This clonotype came up many times. The J gene is TRBJ2-1, the V gene TRBV11-2; 9 nucleotides line up with TRBD2. Losses at the gene ends were 1 base for V and 0 bases for J; bases not matched to a gene: 10. Germline lookup yields CDR1 SGHAT and CDR2 FQNNGV. The CDR3 spans 19 residues. DNA of the CDR3: TGTGCCAGCAGCTTAGGACTAGCGGCCAAGTCATACTCCTACAATGAGCAGTTCTTC. Protein: CASSLGLAAKSYSYNEQFF.

This clonotype was picked up many times. The rearrangement links TRBV7-9 to TRBJ2-5; D gene ambiguous. The V gene's germline CDR1 is SEHNR and CDR2 FQNEAQ (reference sequence). This CDR3 has 15 residues. V lost 5 bases and J 0 bases, leaving 13 bases between the germline ends. Here the CDR3 DNA reads TGTGCCAGCAGCCAATCCTACCCGTACCAAGAGACCCAGTACTTC. Amino acid sequence: CASSQSYPYQETQYF.

This clonotype came up a few times. The gene calls are TRBV15 and TRBJ2-2; tentatively, D is TRBD2 (5 bases). V lost 5 bases and J 0 bases, leaving 19 bases between the germline ends. CDR3 length: 18 amino acids. Germline CDR1 is LNHNV and CDR2 is YYDKDF (reference sequence). The CDR3 nucleotides are TGTGCCACCAGCGGCCGGGAATTACCTCTCGCGAACACCGGGGAGCTGTTTTTT. Its translation: CATSGRELPLANTGELFF.

This chain joins TRBV7-9 and TRBJ2-5; TRBD1 might be the D (6 bases). The CDR3 loop spans 15 amino acids. Trimming cost V 3 bases and J 2 bases, with 13 bases left between them. Germline CDR1 is SEHNR and CDR2 is FQNEAQ (reference sequence). CDR3 sequence: CASSFPRGTQETQYF. The CDR3 coding sequence is TGTGCCAGCAGCTTCCCCAGGGGAACTCAAGAGACCCAGTACTTC.

The genes are TRBV29-1 and TRBJ1-1; the D is unclear. CDR3 length: 15 residues. Trimming took off 0 bases at V and 4 bases at J, with 15 bases between the two ends. From germline, CDR1 is SQVTM and CDR2 ANQGSEA. In DNA, the CDR3 is TGCAGCGTTGAAGATCGCGTCCGAAAGGGCACTGAAGCTTTCTTT. It codes for CSVEDRVRKGTEAFF.